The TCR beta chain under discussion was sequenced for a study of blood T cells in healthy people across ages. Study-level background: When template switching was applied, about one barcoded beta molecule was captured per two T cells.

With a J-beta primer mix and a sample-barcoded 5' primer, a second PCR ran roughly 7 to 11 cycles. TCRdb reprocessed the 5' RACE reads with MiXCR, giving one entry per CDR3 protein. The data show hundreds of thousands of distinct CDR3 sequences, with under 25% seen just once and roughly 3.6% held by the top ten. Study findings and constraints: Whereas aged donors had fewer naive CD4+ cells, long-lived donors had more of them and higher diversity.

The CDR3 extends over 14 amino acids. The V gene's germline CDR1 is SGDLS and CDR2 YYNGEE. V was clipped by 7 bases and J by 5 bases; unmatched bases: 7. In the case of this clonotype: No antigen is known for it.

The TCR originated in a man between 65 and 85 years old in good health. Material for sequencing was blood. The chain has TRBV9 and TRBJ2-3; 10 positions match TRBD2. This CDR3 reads CASSGLAPKDTQYF. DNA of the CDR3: TGTGCCAGCTCGGGACTAGCGCCCAAAGATACGCAGTATTTT.